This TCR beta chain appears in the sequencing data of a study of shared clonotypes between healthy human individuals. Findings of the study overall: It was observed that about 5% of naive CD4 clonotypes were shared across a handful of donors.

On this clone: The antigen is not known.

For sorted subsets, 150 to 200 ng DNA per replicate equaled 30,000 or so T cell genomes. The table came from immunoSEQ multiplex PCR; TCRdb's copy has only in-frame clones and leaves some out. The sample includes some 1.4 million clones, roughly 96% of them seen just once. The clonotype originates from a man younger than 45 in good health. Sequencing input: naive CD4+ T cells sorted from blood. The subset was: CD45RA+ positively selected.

CDR3 DNA sequence: TGTGCCAGCTCACCCGTTTCGGTAGCGGGAATTGGAGATACGCAGTATTTT. Translated, it gives CASSPVSVAGIGDTQYF. This chain joins TRBV18 and TRBJ2-3, with 8 bases that match TRBD2. The CDR3 is made up of 17 amino acids. Germline V gene lookup returns CDR1 KGHSH and CDR2 LQKENI. The ends lost 3 bases at V and 5 bases at J; junction bases unmatched: 13.